Following are 16 T cell receptor beta chains from one sample sequenced in a study of T cells in localized non-small cell lung cancer. Generated by immunoSEQ multiplex PCR, the TCRdb table keeps only in-frame clones and is missing some. The table has roughly 1,400 clones, around 20% seen once. This sample comprised normal lung tissue next to the tumor, obtained before any cancer treatment. The receptors come from an older female donor with stage I lung adenocarcinoma.

This clone occurred a few times. The chain recombines TRBV6-8 with TRBJ2-5, with 8 bases lining up with TRBD2. This CDR3 spans 20 amino acids. In germline, CDR1 is MNHGY, CDR2 SAAAGT. J was trimmed by 4 bases and V by 2 bases; bases with no gene match: 21. CDR3 residues: CASSYRPTSGSATVVETQYF. Written as DNA, the CDR3 is TGTGCCAGCAGTTACAGGCCCACTAGCGGATCCGCTACGGTGGTAGAGACCCAGTACTTC.

This clone is large in the sample. This same CDR3 is encoded by further DNA sequences in the sample. V is TRBV9 and J is TRBJ2-3; D is unresolved. The CDR3 runs to 14 residues. The ends were cut back, 0 bases at V and 3 bases at J, with 8 bases in the middle. Germline CDR1 is SGDLS and CDR2 is YYNGEE. The chain's CDR3 is CASSVEQRTDTQYF. DNA for the CDR3: TGTGCCAGCAGCGTAGAGCAGAGAACAGATACGCAGTATTTT.

CDR3 nucleotides: TGTGCCAGTAGTGCTCCAAACAGGGGGCAAGATGGCTACACCTTC. Its translation is CASSAPNRGQDGYTF. The rearrangement uses TRBV19 and TRBJ1-2; 9 nucleotides line up with TRBD1. The CDR3 runs 15 residues. Germline-derived CDR1 and CDR2 are LNHDA and SQIVND (reference sequence). Losses at the gene ends were 5 bases for V and 6 bases for J; bases not matched to a gene: 10.

As to this clone: One or more nucleotides could not be called with certainty, so the encoded amino acid is given as X. The rearrangement links TRBV15 to TRBJ2-7; 8 bases are a match to TRBD2. This CDR3 has 15 amino acids. V lost 3 bases to trimming and J lost 5 bases; unmatched junction nucleotides: 9. The germline V gene has CDR1 LNHNV and CDR2 YYDKDF (reference sequence). CDR3 DNA: TGTGCCACCAGCAGGGAGGGCGGGGGGKCGGACGAGCAGTACTTC. Protein product: CATSREGGGXDEQYF.

J is TRBJ1-2 and V is TRBV9, with D maybe TRBD1 (5 bases). The length of the CDR3 is 14 residues. Germline V gives CDR1 SGDLS, CDR2 YYNGEE. Deletions cut 0 bases from V and 8 bases from J, with 14 bases between. The CDR3 sequence is CASSVGGAGRGYTF. CDR3 coding DNA: TGTGCCAGCAGCGTAGGGGGAGCAGGGAGAGGCTACACCTTC.

V is TRBV11-3 and J is TRBJ2-7; D not resolved. This CDR3 comprises 15 residues. The ends were cut back, 5 bases at V and 1 base at J, with 15 bases in the middle. Germline V gene sequence: CDR1 SGHNT, CDR2 YENEEA. CDR3 coding DNA: TGTGCCAGCAGCCAAACCCGACTTAGGTCCTACGAGCAGTACTTC. Translation: CASSQTRLRSYEQYF.

This clone was detected a few times. The chain employs TRBV5-1 and TRBJ1-5; no clear D. V lost 4 bases, J lost 3 bases, and 14 bases lay in between. Per germline, CDR1 SGHRS and CDR2 YFSETQ. The CDR3 runs to 15 residues. CDR3 in amino acids: CASSQDRVPNQPQHF. The CDR3 nucleotides are TGCGCCAGCAGCCAAGATAGGGTCCCCAATCAGCCCCAGCATTTT. Full variable domain (remainder filled in from reference TRBV5-1 and TRBJ1-5): KAGVTQTPRYLIKTRGQQVTLSCSPISGHRSVSWYQQTPGQGLQFLFEYFSETQRNKGNFPGRFSGRQFSNSRSEMNVSTLELGDSALYLCASSQDRVPNQPQHFGDGTRLSIL.

By sample share, this clone is large (0.1 to 1%). The rearrangement joins TRBV9 to TRBJ2-1, with a possible D match to TRBD2 (5 bases). Germline V gene data show CDR1 as SGDLS and CDR2 as YYNGEE. V shed 4 bases and J shed 9 bases, with 14 bases lying between them. CDR3 length: 13 residues. The CDR3 region has the DNA TGTGCCAGCAGCCCTACTAGTCCGGGTGAGCAGTTCTTC. Its translation is CASSPTSPGEQFF.

This chain connects TRBV30 to TRBJ1-1, with D hard to call. From germline, CDR1 is GTSNPN and CDR2 SVGIG (reference sequence). CDR3 length: 11 residues. V lost 0 bases and J lost 14, with 13 bases in between. DNA of the CDR3: TGTGCCTGGAGTGTATGGGGTGAGGGCTTCTTT. Its translation: CAWSVWGEGFF.

This clone was picked up a small number of times. Written as DNA, the CDR3 is TGTGCCAGCAGCCTTAACCCGGACGGTGCGCTTGGTGGCTACACCTTC. Residues: CASSLNPDGALGGYTF. The V call is TRBV11-3, the J call TRBJ1-2, with D hard to call. Trimming took off 5 bases at V and 7 bases at J, with 23 bases between the two ends. The CDR3 runs 16 residues. Germline V gene sequence: CDR1 SGHNT, CDR2 YENEEA.

V gene TRBV30 combines with J gene TRBJ1-1, with no clear D. Germline V gene lookup returns CDR1 GTSNPN and CDR2 SVGIG (reference sequence). The V end lost 3 bases, the J end lost 0 bases, and 14 bases lay between the germline ends. The CDR3 spans 15 residues. The CDR3 bases are TGTGCCTGGAGACGGCAGCAGTTCATGAACACTGAAGCTTTCTTT. It yields the protein CAWRRQQFMNTEAFF.

This clone qualifies as large. CDR3 region: CASSARTGYGYTF. As DNA, the CDR3 is TGTGCCAGCAGTGCAAGGACAGGCTATGGCTACACCTTC. The chain carries TRBV25-1 and TRBJ1-2, with 7 bases matching TRBD1. The germline gives CDR1 MGHDK, CDR2 SYGVNS. There are 13 residues in the CDR3. The V segment lost 4 bases and the J segment 4 bases; nucleotides outside the gene matches: 3.

This clone showed up just a few times. The chain carries TRBV30 and TRBJ2-7; D not certain. This CDR3 contains 13 residues. Trimming left V 2 bases short and J 3 bases short, with 11 bases between. Per germline, CDR1 GTSNPN and CDR2 SVGIG (reference sequence). The CDR3 DNA is TGTGCCTGGAGTAGAACCAGCTACTACGAGCAGTACTTC. Protein: CAWSRTSYYEQYF.

By proportion, this clone is large. The rearrangement joins TRBV19 to TRBJ2-7; possibly TRBD1 or TRBD2 for D (5 bases each). V was cut by 5 bases and J by 6 bases, with 17 bases left in between. Looked up from germline, CDR1 is LNHDA and CDR2 is SQIVND (reference sequence). This CDR3 comprises 14 residues. The chain's CDR3 is CASSPDGAQGEQYF. For the CDR3, the DNA is TGTGCCAGTAGTCCGGACGGGGCTCAAGGCGAGCAGTACTTC.

This clone appeared a few times. The J gene is TRBJ1-1, the V gene TRBV19; D not certain. The CDR3 length is 13 residues. The V end was cut by 3 bases, the J end by 4 bases, with 9 bases between. Germline V CDR1 and CDR2: LNHDA, SQIVND (reference sequence). The CDR3 here is CASSMSRSTEAFF. The CDR3 nucleotides read TGTGCCAGTAGTATGTCCCGGAGCACTGAAGCTTTCTTT.

This clone was found a few times. The chain is built from TRBV6-8 and TRBJ1-2; D may be TRBD1 (5 bases). In germline, CDR1 is MNHGY, CDR2 SAAAGT. This CDR3 spans 14 amino acids. V lost 7 bases to trimming and J lost 3 bases, with 15 bases between them. This CDR3 is CASTLDRGHYGYTF. The DNA for the CDR3 is TGTGCCAGCACCCTCGACAGAGGACACTATGGCTACACCTTC.